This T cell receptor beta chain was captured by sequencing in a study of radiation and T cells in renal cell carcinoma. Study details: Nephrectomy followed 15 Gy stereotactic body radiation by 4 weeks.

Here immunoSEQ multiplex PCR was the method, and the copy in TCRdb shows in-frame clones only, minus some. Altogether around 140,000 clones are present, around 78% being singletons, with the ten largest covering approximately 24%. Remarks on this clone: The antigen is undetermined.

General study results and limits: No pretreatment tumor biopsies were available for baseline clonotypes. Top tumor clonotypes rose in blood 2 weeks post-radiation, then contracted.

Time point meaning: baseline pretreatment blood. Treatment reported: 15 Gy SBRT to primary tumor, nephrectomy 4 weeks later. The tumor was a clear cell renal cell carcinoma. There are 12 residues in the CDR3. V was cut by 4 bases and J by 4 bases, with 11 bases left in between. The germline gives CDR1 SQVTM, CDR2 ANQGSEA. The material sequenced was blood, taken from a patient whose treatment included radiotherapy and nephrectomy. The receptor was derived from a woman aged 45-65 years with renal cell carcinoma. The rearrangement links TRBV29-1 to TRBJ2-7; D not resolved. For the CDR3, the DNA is TGCAGCGTTGTATTTTTGGGGTACGAGCAGTACTTC. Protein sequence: CSVVFLGYEQYF.